This T cell receptor beta chain was found in a study of OX40 agonist ivuxolimab in advanced cancers. For context, the study as a whole: Ivuxolimab was an agonistic, fully human IgG2 monoclonal antibody directed against OX40 (CD134), a costimulatory receptor. The monotherapy dose-escalation portion (N ≈ 56 patients) of the phase I ivuxolimab trial is reported in the paper. A male proportion of around 81% and a mean age of roughly 58 years, ranging from 23 to 79, were recorded for the dose-escalation cohort. Among the roughly 50 dose-escalation patients, some 20 had hepatocellular carcinoma, roughly 15 melanoma, 9 renal cell carcinoma and 9 head and neck cancer. Partial responses occurred in three dose-escalation patients: two with cutaneous melanoma and one with hepatocellular carcinoma. Intravenous ivuxolimab was administered to patients every 2 weeks at six dose levels: 0.01, 0.1, 0.3, 1.5, 3 and 10 mg/kg. Peripheral TCRbeta sequencing was intended to test whether TCR sequence diversity was altered and clonal T-cell expansion was caused by ivuxolimab. Patients were allowed to have had prior anti-PD-1, anti-PD-L1 or anti-CTLA-4 therapy, and 30% to 40% of the dose-escalation patients had previously received checkpoint inhibitors. Here is what the overall study found, with its caveats: The antigen specificity of the clonally expanded peripheral T cells was not determined. After ivuxolimab, more expanded clones were found on average in CD8+ T cells than in CD4+ T cells. Low levels of normalized T-cell clonal expansion were also seen in some nonresponding patients. At doses of 0.1 to 3.0 mg/kg, clonal expansion of both CD4+ and CD8+ T cells in blood was seen between baseline and week 6. In the 0.1-3.0 mg/kg groups, partial responders were among the patients with the lowest normalized peripheral clonal expansion, particularly in CD8+ T cells.

Worth noting for this clone: It lacks a known antigen. Base qualities were left out, and no much larger clone turns up one base away.

Patients with a history of autoimmune disease or receiving systemic immunosuppression were excluded from the trial. Peripheral blood for TCR sequencing was collected from all dose cohorts at baseline, on cycle 4 day 1, and on cycle 7 day 1. The samples were drawn from a first-in-human, open-label, multicenter phase I dose-escalation trial of ivuxolimab. Adults with locally advanced or metastatic melanoma, renal cell, hepatocellular, or head and neck squamous cell carcinoma were enrolled in the trial. Before TCR sequencing, CD4+ T cells and CD8+ T cells were sorted from peripheral blood as separate populations. CDR1 and CDR2 are read off the germline V gene as SGHRS and YFSETQ. From cysteine to phenylalanine, the CDR3 is 16 amino acids long. The entry retains the CDR3 DNA only, 48 bases that are in frame from base 1. The germline ends are 15 bases apart after V is trimmed by 0 bases and J by 4 bases.

For sequencing of the TCRbeta CDR3 region, genomic DNA was extracted from the sorted cells. The immunoSEQ Assay was used to sequence the TCRbeta CDR3 regions. Imported from immuneACCESS, the table was reduced by TCRdb to in-frame sequences with V and J called. These copies leave out some clones; in studies compared against another copy, an unresolved V gene accounts for under half, and the cause of the remainder is not known. This sample has 48,000 or so clones in its table, and about 81% of those were observed once. The ten largest account for under 9.5% of the sample. Recombination connected TRBV5-1 to TRBJ2-3, with a weak D call of TRBD1 (5 bases match). This sample comprised CD4+ or CD8+ T cells sorted from blood, obtained in a trial of the OX40 agonist ivuxolimab. The source is an adult with an advanced solid tumor such as melanoma, head and neck, liver or kidney cancer. The bases read TGCGCCAGCAGCTTGGGGTCAGGGTGGGCGGCAGATACGCAGTATTTT. It specifies CASSLGSGWAADTQYF.